These T cell receptor beta chains were read from a single sample in a study of beta chain features in type 1 diabetes. The data were produced by immunoSEQ multiplex PCR, yet TCRdb's version contains in-frame clones alone and is incomplete. The table lists around 600,000 clones, about an eighth of them singletons. Sample: naive CD4+ T cells from blood. The receptors derive from a man aged 25-45 years with type 1 diabetes. The CDR3 runs from the conserved cysteine through the conserved F or W. A D gene is named only where the DNA matches it firmly. Rows give clone size only sometimes, using once, few, many, or a class for an expanded clone.

>TRBV7-2|TRBJ2-7|few|.
TGTGCCAGCAGCACCCAGACCGAGCAGTACTTC
CASSTQTEQYF
>TRBV19|TRBJ2-3|.|.
TGTGCCAGTAGTATAGGGCAGATAAATACAGATACGCAGTATTTT
CASSIGQINTDTQYF
>TRBV7-2|TRBJ2-2|few|.
TGTGCCAGCAGCTTTAGTAGAAAGGGCACCGGGGAGCTGTTTTTT
CASSFSRKGTGELFF
>TRBV5-4|TRBJ2-4|few|.
TGCGCCAGCAGCCAAGAACCCTCGAACATTCAGTACTTC
CASSQEPSNIQYF
>TRBV7-2|TRBJ2-7|few|.
TGTGCCAGCAGCTTATCGGAGCAGAGGCAGTACTTC
CASSLSEQRQYF
>TRBV6-5|TRBJ1-5|.|.
TGTGCCAGCAGACAGACAGTGTCGAGCAATCAGCCCCAGCATTTT
CASRQTVSSNQPQHF
>TRBV6-1|TRBJ1-5|few|.
TGTGCCAGCATGGGACCGGGGGATAATCAGCCCCAGCATTTT
CASMGPGDNQPQHF
>TRBV2|TRBJ2-5|.|.
TGTGCCAGCAGTGGAGGGAACCAAGAGACCCAGTACTTC
CASSGGNQETQYF
>TRBV7-8|TRBJ1-5|.|TRBD1
TGTGCCAGCAGCACTCGACAGGGGCGTCAGCCCCAGCATTTT
CASSTRQGRQPQHF
>TRBV4-2|TRBJ1-1|.|.
TGTGCCAGCAGCCAAGAATTCGACACTGAAGCTTTCTTT
CASSQEFDTEAFF
>TRBV4-3|TRBJ1-6|.|.
TGCGCCAGCAGCCAAGACTCTGGGAGGAATTCACCCCTCCACTTT
CASSQDSGRNSPLHF
>TRBV5-4|TRBJ2-2|few|.
TGTGCCAGCAGCTTGCAGGGTCTTACCGGGGAGCTGTTTTTT
CASSLQGLTGELFF
>TRBV7-9|TRBJ2-7|.|.
TGTGCCAGCAGCCACGATACGGATTTTTCCTACGAGCAGTACTTC
CASSHDTDFSYEQYF
>TRBV30|TRBJ2-5|few|TRBD2
TGTGCCTGGAGTCTCCTAGCGGGGGGGCTCTTAAGGGAGACCCAGTACTTC
CAWSLLAGGLLRETQYF
>TRBV7-9|TRBJ1-2|few|.
TGTGCCAGCAGCCACAGGAACTATGGCTACACCTTC
CASSHRNYGYTF
>TRBV7-9|TRBJ2-7|few|TRBD1
TGTGCCAGCAGCTTGGGTAGAACAGGGGGTCACGAGCAGTACTTC
CASSLGRTGGHEQYF
>TRBV19|TRBJ1-1|few|.
TGTGCCAGTTGGGGCTCAGGCGCTGAAGCTTTCTTT
CASWGSGAEAFF
>TRBV5-1|TRBJ2-7|.|.
TGCGCCAGCAGCCCGAGTTTGATAAACGGCCACGAGCAGTACTTC
CASSPSLINGHEQYF
>TRBV5-4|TRBJ1-1|few|TRBD1
TGTGCCAGCAGCTTGGATTGGACAGGGAACACTGAAGCTTTCTTT
CASSLDWTGNTEAFF